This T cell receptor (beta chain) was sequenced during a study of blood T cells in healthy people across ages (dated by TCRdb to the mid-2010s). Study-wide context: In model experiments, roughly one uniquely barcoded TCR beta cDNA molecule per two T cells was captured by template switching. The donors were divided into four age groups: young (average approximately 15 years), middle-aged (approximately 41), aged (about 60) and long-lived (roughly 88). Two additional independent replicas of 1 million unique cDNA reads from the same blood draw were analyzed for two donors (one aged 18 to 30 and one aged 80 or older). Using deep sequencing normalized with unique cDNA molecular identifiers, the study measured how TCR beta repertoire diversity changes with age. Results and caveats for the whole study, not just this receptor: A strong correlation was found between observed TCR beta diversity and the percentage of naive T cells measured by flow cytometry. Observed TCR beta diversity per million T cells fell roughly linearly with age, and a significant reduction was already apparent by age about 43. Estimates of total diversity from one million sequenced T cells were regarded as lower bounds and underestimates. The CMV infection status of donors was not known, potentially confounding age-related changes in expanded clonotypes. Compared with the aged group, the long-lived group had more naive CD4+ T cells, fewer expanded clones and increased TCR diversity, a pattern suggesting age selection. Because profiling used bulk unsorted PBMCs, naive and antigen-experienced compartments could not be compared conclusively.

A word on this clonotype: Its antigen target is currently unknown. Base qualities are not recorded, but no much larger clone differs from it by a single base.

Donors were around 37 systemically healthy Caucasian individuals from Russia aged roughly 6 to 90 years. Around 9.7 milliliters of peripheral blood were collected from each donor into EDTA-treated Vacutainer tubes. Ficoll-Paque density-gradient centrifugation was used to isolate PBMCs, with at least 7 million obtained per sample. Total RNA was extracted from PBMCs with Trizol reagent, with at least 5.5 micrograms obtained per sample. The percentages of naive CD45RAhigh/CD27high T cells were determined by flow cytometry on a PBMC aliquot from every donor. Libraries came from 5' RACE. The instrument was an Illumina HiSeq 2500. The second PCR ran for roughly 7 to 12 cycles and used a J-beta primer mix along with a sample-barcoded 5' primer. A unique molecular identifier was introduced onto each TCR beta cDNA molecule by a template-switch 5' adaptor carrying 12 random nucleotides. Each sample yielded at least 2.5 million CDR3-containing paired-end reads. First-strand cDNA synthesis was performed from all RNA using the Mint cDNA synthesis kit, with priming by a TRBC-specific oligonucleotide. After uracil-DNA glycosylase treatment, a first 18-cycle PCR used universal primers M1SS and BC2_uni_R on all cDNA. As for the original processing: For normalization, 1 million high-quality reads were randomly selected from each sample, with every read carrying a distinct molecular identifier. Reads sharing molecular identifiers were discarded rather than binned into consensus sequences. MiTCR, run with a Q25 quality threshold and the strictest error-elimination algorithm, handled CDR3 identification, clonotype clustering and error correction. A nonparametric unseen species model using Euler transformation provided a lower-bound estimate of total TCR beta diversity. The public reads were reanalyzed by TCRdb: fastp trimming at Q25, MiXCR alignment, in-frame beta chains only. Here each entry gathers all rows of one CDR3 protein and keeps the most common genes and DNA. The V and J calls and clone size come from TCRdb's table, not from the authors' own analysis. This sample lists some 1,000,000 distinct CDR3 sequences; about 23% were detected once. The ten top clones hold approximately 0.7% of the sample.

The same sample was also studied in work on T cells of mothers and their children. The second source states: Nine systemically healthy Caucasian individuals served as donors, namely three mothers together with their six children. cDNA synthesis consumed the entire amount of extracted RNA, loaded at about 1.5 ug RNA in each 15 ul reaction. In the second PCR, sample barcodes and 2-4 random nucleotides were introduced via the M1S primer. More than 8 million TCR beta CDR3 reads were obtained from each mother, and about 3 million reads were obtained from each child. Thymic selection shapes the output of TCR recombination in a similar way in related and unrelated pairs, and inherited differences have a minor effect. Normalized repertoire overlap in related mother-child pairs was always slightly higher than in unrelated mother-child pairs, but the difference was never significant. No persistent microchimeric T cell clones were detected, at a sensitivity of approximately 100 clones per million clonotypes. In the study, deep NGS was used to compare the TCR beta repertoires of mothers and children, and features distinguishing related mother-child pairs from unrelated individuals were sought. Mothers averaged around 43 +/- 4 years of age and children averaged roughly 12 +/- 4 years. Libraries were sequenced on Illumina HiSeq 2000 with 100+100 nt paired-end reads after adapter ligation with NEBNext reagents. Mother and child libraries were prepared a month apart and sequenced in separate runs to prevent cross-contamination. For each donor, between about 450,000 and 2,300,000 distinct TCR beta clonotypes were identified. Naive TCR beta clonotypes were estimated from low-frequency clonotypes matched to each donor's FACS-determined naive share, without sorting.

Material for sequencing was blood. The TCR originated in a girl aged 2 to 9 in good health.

The DNA reads as follows: TGTGCCAGCAACCCCGACCCCTCTATCCCCCTCCACTTT. This codes for CASNPDPSIPLHF. Recombination joined TRBV7-9 with TRBJ1-6; the D gene is unclear. V is clipped by 7 bases and J by 13 bases, and the sequence between their germline boundaries is 17 bases long. The CDR3 numbers 13 residues from cysteine through phenylalanine. The read is trimmed to its CDR3 DNA, 39 bases read in frame from base 1. CDR1 SEHNR and CDR2 FQNEAQ are derived from the germline V gene (reference sequence).